The subject of this entry is one TCR beta chain. The sample comes from a study of shared clonotypes between healthy human individuals. This CDR3 comprises 12 residues. V was cut by 4 bases and J by 4 bases, with 5 bases left in between. Clones were sequenced by immunoSEQ multiplex PCR, and TCRdb holds only the in-frame ones, with some missing. The top ten clones hold around a tenth of a sample with roughly 330,000 clones, roughly 70% of them seen once. The sample comprised memory CD4+ T cells sorted from blood. This sample's subset: CD45RA-negative fraction. The sequence was collected from a man aged 25-45 years in good health. This sequence joins TRBV7-1 and TRBJ2-4; D is ambiguous. TRBV7-1 is an ORF for which the function is uncertain. DNA of the CDR3: TGTGCCAGCAGCTTAGGTAAAAACATTCAGTACTTC. This encodes CASSLGKNIQYF.